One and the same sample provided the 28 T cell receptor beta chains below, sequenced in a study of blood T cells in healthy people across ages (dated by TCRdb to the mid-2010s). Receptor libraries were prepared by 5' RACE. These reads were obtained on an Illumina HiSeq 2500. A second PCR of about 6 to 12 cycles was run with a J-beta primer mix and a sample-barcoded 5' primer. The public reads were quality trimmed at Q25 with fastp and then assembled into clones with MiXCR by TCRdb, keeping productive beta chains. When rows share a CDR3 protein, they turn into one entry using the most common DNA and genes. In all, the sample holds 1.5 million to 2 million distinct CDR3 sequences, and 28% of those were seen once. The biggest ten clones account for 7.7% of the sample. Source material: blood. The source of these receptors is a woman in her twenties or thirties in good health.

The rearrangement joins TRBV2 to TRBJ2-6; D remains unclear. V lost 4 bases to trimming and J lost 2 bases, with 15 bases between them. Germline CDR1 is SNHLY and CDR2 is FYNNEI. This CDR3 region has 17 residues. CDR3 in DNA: TGTGCCAGCAGTGGGTATAAGAAAGGCGCTGGGGCCAACGTCCTGACTTTC. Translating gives CASSGYKKGAGANVLTF.

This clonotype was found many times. CDR3 nucleotides: TGCAGCGTTGAAGATATGGTGGGCATAGGTGAGCAGTACTTC. Translated, it gives CSVEDMVGIGEQYF. The chain couples TRBV29-1 to TRBJ2-7; D is ambiguous. CDR3 length equals 14 residues. Trimming took off 0 bases at V and 7 bases at J, with 16 bases between the two ends. Germline V gene sequence: CDR1 SQVTM, CDR2 ANQGSEA.

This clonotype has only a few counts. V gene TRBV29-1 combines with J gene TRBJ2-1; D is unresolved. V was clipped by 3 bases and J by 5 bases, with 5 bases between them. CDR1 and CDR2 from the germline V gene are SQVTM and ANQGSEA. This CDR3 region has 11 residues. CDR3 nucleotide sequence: TGCAGCGTTGACGGTCACAATGAGCAGTTCTTC. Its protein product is CSVDGHNEQFF.

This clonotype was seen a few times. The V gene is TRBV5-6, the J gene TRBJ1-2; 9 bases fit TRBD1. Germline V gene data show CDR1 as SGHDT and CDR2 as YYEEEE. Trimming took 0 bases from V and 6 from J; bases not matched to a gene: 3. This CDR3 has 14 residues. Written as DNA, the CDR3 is TGTGCCAGCAGCTTGGCAACAGGGGGCCATGGCTACACCTTC. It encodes CASSLATGGHGYTF.

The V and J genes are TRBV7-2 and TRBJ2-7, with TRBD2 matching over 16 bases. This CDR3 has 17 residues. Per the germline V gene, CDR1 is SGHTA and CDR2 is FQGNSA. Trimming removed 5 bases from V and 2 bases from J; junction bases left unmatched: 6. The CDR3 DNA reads TGTGCCAGCAGCATCGGGACTAGCGGGAGGGGAACCTACGAGCAGTACTTC. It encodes CASSIGTSGRGTYEQYF.

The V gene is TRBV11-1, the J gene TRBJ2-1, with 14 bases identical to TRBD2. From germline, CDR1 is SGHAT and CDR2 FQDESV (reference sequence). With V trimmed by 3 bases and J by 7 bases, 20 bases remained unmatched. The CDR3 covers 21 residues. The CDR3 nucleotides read TGTGCCAGCAGCTTGAGGGGCGCGGGGACTAGCGGGAGTTGGCCCGTTAATGAGCAGTTCTTC. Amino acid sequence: CASSLRGAGTSGSWPVNEQFF.

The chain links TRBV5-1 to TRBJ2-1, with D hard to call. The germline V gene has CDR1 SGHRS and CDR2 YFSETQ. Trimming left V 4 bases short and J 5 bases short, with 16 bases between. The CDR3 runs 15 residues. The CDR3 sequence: CASSLLLPPDNEQFF. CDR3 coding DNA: TGCGCCAGCAGCCTGCTACTACCCCCGGACAATGAGCAGTTCTTC.

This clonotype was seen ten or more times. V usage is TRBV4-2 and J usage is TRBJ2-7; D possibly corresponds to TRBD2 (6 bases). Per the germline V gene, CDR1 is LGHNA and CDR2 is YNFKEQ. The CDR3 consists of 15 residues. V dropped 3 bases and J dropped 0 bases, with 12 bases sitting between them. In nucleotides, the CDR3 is TGTGCCAGCAGCCATCAGCTAGCGAACTCCTACGAGCAGTACTTC. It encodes CASSHQLANSYEQYF.

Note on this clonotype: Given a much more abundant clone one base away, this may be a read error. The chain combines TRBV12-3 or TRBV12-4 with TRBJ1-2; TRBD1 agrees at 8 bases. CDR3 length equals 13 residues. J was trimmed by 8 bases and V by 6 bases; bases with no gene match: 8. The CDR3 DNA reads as TGTGCCAGCAGGCCGCAACAGGGGGACGGCTACACCTTC. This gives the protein CASRPQQGDGYTF.

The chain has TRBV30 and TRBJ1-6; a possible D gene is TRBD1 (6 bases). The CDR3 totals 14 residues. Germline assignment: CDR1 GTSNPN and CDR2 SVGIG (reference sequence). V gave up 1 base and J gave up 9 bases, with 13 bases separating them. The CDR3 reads CAWSDGTLISPLHF. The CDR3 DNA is TGTGCCTGGAGTGACGGGACACTGATTTCACCCCTCCACTTT.

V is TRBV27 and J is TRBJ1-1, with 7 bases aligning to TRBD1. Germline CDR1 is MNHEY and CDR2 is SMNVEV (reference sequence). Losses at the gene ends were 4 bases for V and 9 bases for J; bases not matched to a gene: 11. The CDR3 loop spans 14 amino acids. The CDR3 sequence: CASSSRTGWGKAFF. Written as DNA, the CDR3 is TGTGCCAGCAGTTCAAGGACAGGCTGGGGTAAAGCTTTCTTT.

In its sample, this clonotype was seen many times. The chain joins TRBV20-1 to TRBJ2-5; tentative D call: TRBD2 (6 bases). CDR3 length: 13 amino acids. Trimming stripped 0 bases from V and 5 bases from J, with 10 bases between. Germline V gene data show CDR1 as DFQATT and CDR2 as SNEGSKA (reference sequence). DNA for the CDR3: TGCAGTGCTAGAGATCCGGGAGCGGAGACCCAGTACTTC. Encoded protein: CSARDPGAETQYF.

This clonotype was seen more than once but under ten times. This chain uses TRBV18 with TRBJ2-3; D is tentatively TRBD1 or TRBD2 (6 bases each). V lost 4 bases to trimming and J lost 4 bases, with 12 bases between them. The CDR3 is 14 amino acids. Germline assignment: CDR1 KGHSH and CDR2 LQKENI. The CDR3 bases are TGTGCCAGCTCACTTCGAAGGGGGGCAGATACGCAGTATTTT. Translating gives CASSLRRGADTQYF.

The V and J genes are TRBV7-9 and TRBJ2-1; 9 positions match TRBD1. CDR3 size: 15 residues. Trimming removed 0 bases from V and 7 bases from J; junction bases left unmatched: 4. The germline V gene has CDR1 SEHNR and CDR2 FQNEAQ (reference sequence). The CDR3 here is CASSLALQGANEQFF. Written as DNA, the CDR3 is TGTGCCAGCAGCTTAGCGCTACAGGGGGCGAATGAGCAGTTCTTC.

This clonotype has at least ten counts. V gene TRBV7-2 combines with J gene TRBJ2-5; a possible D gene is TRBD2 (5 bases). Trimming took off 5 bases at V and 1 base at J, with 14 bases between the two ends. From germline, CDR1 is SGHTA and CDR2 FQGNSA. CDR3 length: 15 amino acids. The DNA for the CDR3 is TGTGCCAGCAGCCCATCCCGGGGTATCCAAGAGACCCAGTACTTC. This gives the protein CASSPSRGIQETQYF.

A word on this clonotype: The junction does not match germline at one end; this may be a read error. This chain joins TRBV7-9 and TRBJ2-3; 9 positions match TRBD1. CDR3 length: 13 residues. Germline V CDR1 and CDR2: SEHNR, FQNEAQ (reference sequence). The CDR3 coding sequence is TGTGCCAGCAGATACAGGGGGCATGATATGCAGTATTTT. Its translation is CASRYRGHDMQYF.

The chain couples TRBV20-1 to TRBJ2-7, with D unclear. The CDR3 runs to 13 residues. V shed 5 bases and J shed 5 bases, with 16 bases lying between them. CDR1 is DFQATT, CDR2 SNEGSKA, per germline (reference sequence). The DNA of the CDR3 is TGCAGTGCTGCCCGTCAGCCCCTCGACGAGCAGTACTTC. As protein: CSAARQPLDEQYF.

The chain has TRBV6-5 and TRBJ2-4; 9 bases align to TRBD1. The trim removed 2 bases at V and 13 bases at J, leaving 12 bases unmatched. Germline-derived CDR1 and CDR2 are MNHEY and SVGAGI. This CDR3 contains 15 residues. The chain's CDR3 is CASSYDRGASNEQYF. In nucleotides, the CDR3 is TGTGCCAGCAGTTACGACAGGGGGGCCAGCAATGAGCAGTACTTC.

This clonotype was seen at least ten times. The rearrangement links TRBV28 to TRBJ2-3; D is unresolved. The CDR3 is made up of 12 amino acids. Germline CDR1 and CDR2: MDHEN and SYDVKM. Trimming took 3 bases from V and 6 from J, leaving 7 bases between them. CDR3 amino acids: CASSLTLDTQYF. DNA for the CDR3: TGTGCCAGCAGTTTGACCTTGGATACGCAGTATTTT.

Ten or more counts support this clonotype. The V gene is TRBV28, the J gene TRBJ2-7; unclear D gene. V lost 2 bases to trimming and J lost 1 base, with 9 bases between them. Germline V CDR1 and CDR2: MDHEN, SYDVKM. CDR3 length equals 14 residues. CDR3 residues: CASSLRVGSYEQYF. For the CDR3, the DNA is TGTGCCAGCAGTTTACGGGTAGGGTCCTACGAGCAGTACTTC.

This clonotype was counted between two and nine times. CDR3 sequence reads: CASSSPTRDGSYEQYF. The CDR3 DNA sequence: TGTGCCAGCAGCTCACCCACCAGAGACGGGTCCTACGAGCAGTACTTC. The J gene is TRBJ2-7, the V gene TRBV7-9; D unclear. Germline-derived CDR1 and CDR2 are SEHNR and FQNEAQ (reference sequence). CDR3 length equals 16 residues. The germline V and J ends were trimmed by 4 bases and 1 base, with 17 bases remaining between them.

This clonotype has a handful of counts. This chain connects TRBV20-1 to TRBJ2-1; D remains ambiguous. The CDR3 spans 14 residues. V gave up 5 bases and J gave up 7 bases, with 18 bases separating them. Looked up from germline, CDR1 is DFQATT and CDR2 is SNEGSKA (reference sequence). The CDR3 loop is CSAGQVGFGNEQFF. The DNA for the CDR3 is TGCAGTGCTGGCCAAGTCGGGTTCGGGAATGAGCAGTTCTTC.

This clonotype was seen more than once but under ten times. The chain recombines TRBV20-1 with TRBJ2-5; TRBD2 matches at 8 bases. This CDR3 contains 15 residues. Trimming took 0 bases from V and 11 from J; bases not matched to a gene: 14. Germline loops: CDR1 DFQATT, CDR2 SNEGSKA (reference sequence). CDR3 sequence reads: CSARDTRGRYNEQYF. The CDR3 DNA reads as TGCAGTGCTAGAGATACGCGCGGGAGGTACAATGAGCAGTACTTC.

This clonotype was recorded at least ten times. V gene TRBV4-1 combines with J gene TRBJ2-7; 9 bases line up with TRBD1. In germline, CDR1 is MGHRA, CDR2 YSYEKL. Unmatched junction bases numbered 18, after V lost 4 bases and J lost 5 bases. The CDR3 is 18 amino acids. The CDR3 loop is CASSRPPVMTGGGHEQYF. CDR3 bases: TGCGCCAGCAGCCGCCCCCCGGTAATGACAGGGGGGGGCCACGAGCAGTACTTC.

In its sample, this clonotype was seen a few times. The CDR3 loop is CASSLTGPQETQYF. The CDR3 nucleotides are TGCGCCAGCAGCTTGACCGGCCCGCAGGAGACCCAGTACTTC. The rearrangement links TRBV5-1 to TRBJ2-5; unclear D gene. Trimming stripped 1 base from V and 5 bases from J, with 12 bases between. The length of the CDR3 is 14 residues. Germline values: CDR1 SGHRS, CDR2 YFSETQ.

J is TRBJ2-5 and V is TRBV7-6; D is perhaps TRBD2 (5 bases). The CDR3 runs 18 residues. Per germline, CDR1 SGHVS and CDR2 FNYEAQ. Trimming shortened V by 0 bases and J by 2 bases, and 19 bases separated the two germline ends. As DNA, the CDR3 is TGTGCCAGCAGCTTAGCCCTAGGAGGAGGTTCGGGACAAGAGACCCAGTACTTC. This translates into CASSLALGGGSGQETQYF. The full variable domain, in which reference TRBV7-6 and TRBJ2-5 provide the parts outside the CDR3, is GAGVSQSPRYKVTKRGQDVALRCDPISGHVSLYWYRQALGQGPEFLTYFNYEAQQDKSGLPNDRFSAERPEGSISTLTIQRTEQRDSAMYRCASSLALGGGSGQETQYFGPGTRLLVL.

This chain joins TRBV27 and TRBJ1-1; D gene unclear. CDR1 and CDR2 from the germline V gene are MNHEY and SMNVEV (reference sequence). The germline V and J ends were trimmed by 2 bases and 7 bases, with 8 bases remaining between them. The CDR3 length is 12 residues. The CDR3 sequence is CASSLIGREAFF. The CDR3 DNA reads TGTGCCAGCAGTTTAATAGGACGTGAAGCTTTCTTT.

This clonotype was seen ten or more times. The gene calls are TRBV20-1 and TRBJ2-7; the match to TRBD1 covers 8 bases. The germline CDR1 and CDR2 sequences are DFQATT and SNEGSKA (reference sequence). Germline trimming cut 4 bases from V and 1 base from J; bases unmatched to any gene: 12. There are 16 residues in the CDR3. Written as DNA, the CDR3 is TGCAGTGCTATTGGGACAGGAGATTTTCGATCCTACGAGCAGTACTTC. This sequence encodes CSAIGTGDFRSYEQYF.